This entry lists 10 T cell receptor beta chains sequenced from one sample in a study of T cells after posttransplantation cyclophosphamide. The protocol was immunoSEQ multiplex PCR, while the TCRdb copy is restricted to in-frame clones and leaves out a portion. The profile shows 25,000 or so clones, more than 70% of them singletons. Sequences were obtained from PBMCs. The receptors were gathered from a woman aged 55-69 years with a blood cancer, CMV-positive, and with a related stem cell donor.

This clone was detected only once. The rearrangement joins TRBV4-1 to TRBJ1-5; D ambiguous. This CDR3 comprises 15 residues. The germline CDR1 and CDR2 sequences are MGHRA and YSYEKL. V lost 4 bases to trimming and J lost 1 base, with 11 bases between them. CDR3 sequence: CASSLSSISNQPQHF. Here the CDR3 DNA reads TGCGCCAGCAGCCTTTCGAGCATAAGCAATCAGCCCCAGCATTTT.

This chain joins TRBV19 and TRBJ1-2; 12 bases are shared with TRBD1. Germline CDR1 is LNHDA and CDR2 is SQIVND (reference sequence). V was pared by 7 bases and J by 7 bases, with 10 bases of the junction left unmatched. This CDR3 contains 15 residues. CDR3 in amino acids: CASTLRGQGAGGYTF. DNA for the CDR3: TGTGCCAGTACCCTCCGGGGACAGGGGGCGGGTGGCTACACCTTC.

This sequence joins TRBV29-1 and TRBJ2-1; 9 nucleotides match TRBD2. V shed 7 bases and J 2 bases; nucleotides not matched to a gene: 6. CDR3 size: 14 residues. Germline CDR1 is SQVTM and CDR2 is ANQGSEA. The CDR3 reads CSDLSGRPYNEQFF. The CDR3 region has the DNA TGCAGCGACCTGAGCGGGAGGCCCTACAATGAGCAGTTCTTC.

The V and J genes are TRBV5-6 and TRBJ1-3; 9 bases are a match to TRBD1. This CDR3 has 14 amino acids. V lost 4 bases to trimming and J lost 2 bases; unmatched junction nucleotides: 1. The germline CDR1 and CDR2 sequences are SGHDT and YYEEEE. CDR3 in DNA: TGTGCCAGCAGCCGGACAGGGGCTGGAAACACCATATATTTT. It translates to CASSRTGAGNTIYF.

The chain uses TRBV7-8 and TRBJ2-7; weak D call: TRBD2 (5 bases). The CDR3 is 15 amino acids. V was shortened by 5 bases and J by 2 bases, with 16 bases between the two germline ends. Per the germline V gene, CDR1 is SGHVS and CDR2 is FQNEAQ. For the CDR3, the DNA is TGTGCCAGCAGCCCCGGGTGGGAGAGTCCCTACGAGCAGTACTTC. Residues: CASSPGWESPYEQYF.

V usage is TRBV7-6 and J usage is TRBJ2-3, with 12 bases that match TRBD2. Germline values: CDR1 SGHVS, CDR2 FNYEAQ. This CDR3 spans 16 amino acids. V was clipped by 5 bases and J by 5 bases; unmatched bases: 8. CDR3 protein: CASSPTSGRVRDTQYF. In DNA, the CDR3 is TGTGCCAGCAGCCCGACTAGCGGGAGAGTCCGAGATACGCAGTATTTT.

A few counts support this clone. The chain has TRBV5-1 and TRBJ2-7; 10 bases map to TRBD2. This CDR3 comprises 15 residues. Germline loops: CDR1 SGHRS, CDR2 YFSETQ. With 0 bases clipped from V and 5 bases from J, the junction kept 5 bases outside the gene matches. The CDR3 loop reads CASSLVSSGSDEQYF. The DNA of the CDR3 is TGCGCCAGCAGCTTGGTCTCTAGCGGGAGCGACGAGCAGTACTTC.

The chain combines TRBV18 with TRBJ2-1; 9 nucleotides match TRBD2. The CDR3 length is 15 residues. The germline gives CDR1 KGHSH, CDR2 LQKENI. V lost 3 bases, J lost 10 bases, and 10 bases stayed unmatched. The CDR3, as DNA: TGTGCCAGCTCACCCATAGCGGGGGACACTCGCGAGCAGTTCTTC. It translates to CASSPIAGDTREQFF.

This clone was seen a few times. The chain carries TRBV7-9 and TRBJ1-2; D perhaps matches TRBD1 (5 bases). CDR3 size: 13 residues. Per the germline V gene, CDR1 is SEHNR and CDR2 is FQNEAQ (reference sequence). The germline V and J ends were trimmed by 4 bases and 10 bases, with 16 bases remaining between them. CDR3 sequence: CASSWGGFSYYTF. The CDR3 nucleotides are TGTGCCAGCAGCTGGGGGGGGTTCTCGTACTACACCTTC.

This chain joins TRBV19 and TRBJ1-2; TRBD1 agrees at 7 bases. Germline V lookup: CDR1 LNHDA, CDR2 SQIVND (reference sequence). This CDR3 is built from 14 residues. J lost 4 bases, V lost 7 bases, and 9 bases had no gene match. In nucleotides, the CDR3 is TGTGCCAGTAATTCAGTAACAGGGGCCTATGGCTACACCTTC. It translates to CASNSVTGAYGYTF.